This TCR beta chain was sequenced in a study of cytomegalovirus exposure and HLA in healthy donors. Primers included in the PCR were 60 Vbeta and 13 Jbeta primers. The data were produced by immunoSEQ multiplex PCR, yet TCRdb's version contains in-frame clones alone and is incomplete. The table includes some 160,000 clones, around 78% detected once. Study-wide points: There were under 200 TCR beta chains listed as cytomegalovirus-associated. Reports indicated that the classifier achieved high specificity and sensitivity in diagnosing cytomegalovirus status. Most TCR sequences were rare, but some public TCRs occurred in many donors.

The CDR3 extends over 13 amino acids. Unmatched junction bases numbered 9, after V lost 10 bases and J lost 5 bases. Germline V gives CDR1 MNHEY, CDR2 SVGAGI. This clone was counted between two and nine times. Its antigen is undetermined. The chain joins TRBV6-5 to TRBJ2-5; 8 nucleotides align to TRBD2. This clonotype originated in a woman between 40 and 50 years old in good health and CMV-seropositive. The sequencing sample was made of PBMCs. The chain's CDR3 is CATHPGGSETQYF. The CDR3 nucleotides read TGTGCCACCCATCCGGGGGGGTCGGAGACCCAGTACTTC.